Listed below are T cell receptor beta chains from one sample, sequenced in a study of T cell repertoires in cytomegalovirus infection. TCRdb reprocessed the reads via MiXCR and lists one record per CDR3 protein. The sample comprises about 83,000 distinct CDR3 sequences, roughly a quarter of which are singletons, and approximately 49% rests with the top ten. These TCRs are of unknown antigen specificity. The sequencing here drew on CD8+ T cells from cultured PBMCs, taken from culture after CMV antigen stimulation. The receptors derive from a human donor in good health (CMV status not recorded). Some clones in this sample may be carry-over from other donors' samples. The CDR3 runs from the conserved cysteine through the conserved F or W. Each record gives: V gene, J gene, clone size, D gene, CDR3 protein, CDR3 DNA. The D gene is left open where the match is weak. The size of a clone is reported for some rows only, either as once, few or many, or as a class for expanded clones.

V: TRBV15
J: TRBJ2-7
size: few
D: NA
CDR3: CATSTFQGSYEQYF
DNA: TGTGCCACCAGCACGTTTCAGGGGTCCTACGAGCAGTACTTC

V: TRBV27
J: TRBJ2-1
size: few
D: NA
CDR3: CASSLTGLYNEQFF
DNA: TGTGCCAGCAGTTTAACCGGGCTTTACAATGAGCAGTTCTTC

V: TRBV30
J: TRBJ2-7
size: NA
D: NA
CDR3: CAWSFGSRGFEQYF
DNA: TGTGCCTGGAGCTTCGGATCGAGAGGGTTCGAGCAGTACTTC

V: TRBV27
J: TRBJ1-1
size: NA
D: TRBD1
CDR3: CASSLQTGALSEAFF
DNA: TGTGCCAGCAGTTTACAGACAGGGGCTTTGTCTGAAGCTTTCTTT

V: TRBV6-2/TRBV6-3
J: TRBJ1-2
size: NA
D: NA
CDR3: CASSPGGGNGYTF
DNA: TGTGCCAGCAGCCCTGGGGGGGGCAATGGCTACACCTTC

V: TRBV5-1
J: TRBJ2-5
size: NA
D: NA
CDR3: CASSLEGWGETQYF
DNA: TGCGCCAGCAGCTTGGAGGGGTGGGGAGAGACCCAGTACTTC

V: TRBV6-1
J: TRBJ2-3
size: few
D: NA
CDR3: CASSASGSRTDTQYF
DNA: TGTGCCAGCAGTGCTTCCGGGAGTCGCACAGATACGCAGTATTTT

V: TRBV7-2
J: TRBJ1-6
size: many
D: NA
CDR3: CASSPNRASSPLHF
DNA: TGTGCCAGCAGCCCGAACAGGGCCAGTTCACCCCTCCACTTT

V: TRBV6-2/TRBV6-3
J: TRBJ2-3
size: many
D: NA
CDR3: CASSWDRSADTQYF
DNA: TGTGCCAGCAGTTGGGACCGGTCAGCGGATACGCAGTATTTT

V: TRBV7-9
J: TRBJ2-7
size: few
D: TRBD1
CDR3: CASSLVEPGQTYEQYF
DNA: TGTGCCAGCAGCTTAGTAGAACCGGGACAGACCTACGAGCAGTACTTC

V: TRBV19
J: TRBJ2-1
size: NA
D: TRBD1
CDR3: CASMNRDRVNNEQFF
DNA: TGTGCCAGTATGAACCGGGACAGGGTAAACAATGAGCAGTTCTTC

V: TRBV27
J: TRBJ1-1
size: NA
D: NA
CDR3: CASSLREGLGTEAFF
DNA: TGTGCCAGCAGTCTTAGGGAGGGGCTGGGGACTGAAGCTTTCTTT

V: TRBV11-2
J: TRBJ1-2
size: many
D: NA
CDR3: CASSDQGNVGGYTF
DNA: TGTGCCAGCAGCGACCAGGGAAACGTTGGTGGCTACACCTTC

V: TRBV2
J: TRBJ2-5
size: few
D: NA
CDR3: CASMDVDQETQYF
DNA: TGTGCCAGCATGGACGTGGACCAAGAGACCCAGTACTTC

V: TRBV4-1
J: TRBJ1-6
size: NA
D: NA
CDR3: CASSQDLGFPLHF
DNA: TGCGCCAGCAGCCAAGATCTTGGTTTCCCCCTCCACTTT

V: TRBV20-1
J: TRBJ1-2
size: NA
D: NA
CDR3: CSARDGSGTGYGYTF
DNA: TGCAGTGCTAGAGATGGCTCCGGGACCGGCTATGGCTACACCTTC

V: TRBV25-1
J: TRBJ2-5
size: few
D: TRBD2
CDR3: CASSEVRGSGETQYF
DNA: TGTGCCAGCAGTGAAGTGCGGGGGAGCGGAGAGACCCAGTACTTC

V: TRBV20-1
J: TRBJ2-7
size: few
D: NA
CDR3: CSARDSISSYEQYF
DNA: TGCAGTGCTAGAGATTCCATCAGCTCCTACGAGCAGTACTTC

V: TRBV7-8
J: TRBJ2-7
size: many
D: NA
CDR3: CASSSISYEQYF
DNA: TGTGCCAGCAGCTCGATCTCATACGAGCAGTACTTC

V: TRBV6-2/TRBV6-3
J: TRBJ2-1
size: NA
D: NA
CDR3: CASEGFNYNEQFF
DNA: TGTGCCAGCGAGGGGTTTAACTACAATGAGCAGTTCTTC

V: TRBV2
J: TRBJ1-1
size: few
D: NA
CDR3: CASSDWGGGTEAFF
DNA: TGTGCCAGCAGTGACTGGGGTGGGGGGACTGAAGCTTTCTTT

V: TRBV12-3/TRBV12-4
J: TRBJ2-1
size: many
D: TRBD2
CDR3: CASNPLPGGLYNEQFF
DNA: TGTGCCAGCAACCCCCTGCCGGGAGGACTATACAATGAGCAGTTCTTC

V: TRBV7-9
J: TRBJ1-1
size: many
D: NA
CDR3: CASNSVNTEAFF
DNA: TGTGCCAGCAATTCCGTGAACACTGAAGCTTTCTTT

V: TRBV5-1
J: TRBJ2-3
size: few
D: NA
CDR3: CASSLEGSRDGTDTQYF
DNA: TGCGCCAGCAGCTTGGAAGGATCGCGGGACGGCACAGATACGCAGTATTTT

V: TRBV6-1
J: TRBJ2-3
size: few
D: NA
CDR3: CASSEAQLRRFTDTQYF
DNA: TGTGCCAGCAGTGAAGCGCAGTTGCGGCGGTTCACAGATACGCAGTATTTT

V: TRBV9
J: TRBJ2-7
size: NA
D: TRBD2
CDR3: CASSVGFSGAYEQYF
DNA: TGTGCCAGCAGCGTAGGGTTTAGCGGGGCCTACGAGCAGTACTTC

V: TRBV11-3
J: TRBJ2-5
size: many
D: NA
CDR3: CASSTWEQQETQYF
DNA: TGTGCCAGCAGCACATGGGAGCAACAAGAGACCCAGTACTTC

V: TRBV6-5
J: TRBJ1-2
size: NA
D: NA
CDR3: CASSYSGGNYGYTF
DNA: TGTGCCAGCAGTTACTCGGGGGGGAACTATGGCTACACCTTC

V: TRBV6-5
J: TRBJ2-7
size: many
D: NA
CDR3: CASSYTKSGEQYF
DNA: TGTGCCAGCAGTTACACGAAGTCCGGCGAGCAGTACTTC

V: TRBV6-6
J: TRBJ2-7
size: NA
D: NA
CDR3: CASGLRVPYEQYF
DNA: TGTGCCAGCGGCTTGAGGGTGCCCTACGAGCAGTACTTC

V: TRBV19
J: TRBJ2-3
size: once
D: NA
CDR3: CACRGSTDTQYF
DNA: TGTGCTTGTCGGGGGAGCACAGATACGCAGTATTTT

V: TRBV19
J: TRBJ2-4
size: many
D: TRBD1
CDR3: CASSIGQEAKNIQYF
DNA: TGTGCCAGTAGTATCGGACAGGAGGCCAAAAACATTCAGTACTTC

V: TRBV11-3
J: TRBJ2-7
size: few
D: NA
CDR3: CASSLVGDEQYF
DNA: TGTGCCAGCAGCTTAGTAGGGGACGAGCAGTACTTC

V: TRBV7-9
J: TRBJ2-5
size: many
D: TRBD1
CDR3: CASSLTRGTGETQYF
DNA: TGTGCCAGCAGCTTGACCCGGGGGACAGGGGAGACCCAGTACTTC

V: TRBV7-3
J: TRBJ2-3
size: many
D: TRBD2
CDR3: CASSPNGGGSNTQYF
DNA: TGTGCCAGCAGCCCCAATGGGGGGGGGTCTAATACGCAGTATTTT

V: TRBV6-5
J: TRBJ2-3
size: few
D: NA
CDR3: CASSQGGAWSTDTQYF
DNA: TGTGCCAGCAGTCAAGGGGGGGCCTGGAGCACAGATACGCAGTATTTT

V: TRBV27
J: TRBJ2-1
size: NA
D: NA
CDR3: CASTLGGRGNEQFF
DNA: TGTGCCAGCACCCTTGGGGGGAGAGGGAATGAGCAGTTCTTC

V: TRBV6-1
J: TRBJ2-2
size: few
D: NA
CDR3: CASSEVPGQGRELFF
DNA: TGTGCCAGCAGTGAAGTCCCGGGACAAGGGAGGGAGCTGTTTTTT

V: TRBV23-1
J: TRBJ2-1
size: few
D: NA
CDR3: CASTRSNEQFF
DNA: TGCGCCAGCACCCGGAGCAATGAGCAGTTCTTC

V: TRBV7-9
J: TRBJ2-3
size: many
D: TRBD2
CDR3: CASSSRLASGGAPGTQYF
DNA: TGTGCCAGCAGCTCCCGCCTAGCTAGCGGGGGGGCCCCCGGTACGCAGTATTTT

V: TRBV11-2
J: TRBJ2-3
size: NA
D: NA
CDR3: CASSTPDGFTDTQYF
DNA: TGTGCCAGCAGCACCCCGGACGGCTTCACAGATACGCAGTATTTT

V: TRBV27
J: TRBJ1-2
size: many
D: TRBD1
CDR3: CASSLGAGTVSYGYTF
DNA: TGTGCCAGCAGTTTAGGAGCCGGGACAGTAAGCTATGGCTACACCTTC

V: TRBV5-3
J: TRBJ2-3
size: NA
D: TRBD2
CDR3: CASSLAAGGFSSTDTQYF
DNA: TGTGCCAGCAGCTTGGCGGCGGGAGGCTTTTCTAGCACAGATACGCAGTATTTT

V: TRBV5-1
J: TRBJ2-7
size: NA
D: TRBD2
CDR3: CASSLVAGAALEQYF
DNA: TGCGCCAGCAGCTTGGTCGCGGGAGCCGCTCTAGAGCAGTACTTC

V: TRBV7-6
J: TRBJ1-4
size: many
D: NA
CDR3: CASTSGGSTNEKLFF
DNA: TGTGCCAGCACGAGCGGGGGATCAACTAATGAAAAACTGTTTTTT

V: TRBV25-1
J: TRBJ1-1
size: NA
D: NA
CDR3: CASSATDAEAFF
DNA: TGTGCCAGCAGCGCTACCGACGCCGAAGCTTTCTTT

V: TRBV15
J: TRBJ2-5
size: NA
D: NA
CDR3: CATSRVLGRGETQYF
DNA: TGTGCCACCAGCAGGGTGTTAGGGCGTGGAGAGACCCAGTACTTC

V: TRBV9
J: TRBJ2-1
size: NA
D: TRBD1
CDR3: CASSVWTGSDEQFF
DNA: TGTGCCAGCAGCGTGTGGACAGGGTCGGATGAGCAGTTCTTC

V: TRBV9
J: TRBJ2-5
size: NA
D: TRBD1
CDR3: CASSVEGAKETQYF
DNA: TGTGCCAGCAGCGTCGAGGGGGCGAAAGAGACCCAGTACTTC

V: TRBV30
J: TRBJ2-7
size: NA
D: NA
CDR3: CAWSVLRGYEQYF
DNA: TGTGCCTGGAGTGTTTTGCGAGGATACGAGCAGTACTTC

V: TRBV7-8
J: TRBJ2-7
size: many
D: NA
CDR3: CASSLTAGSYEQYF
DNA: TGTGCCAGCAGCTTGACGGCAGGCTCCTACGAGCAGTACTTC

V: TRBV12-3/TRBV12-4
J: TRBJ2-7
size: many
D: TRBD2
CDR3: CASELAGGYEQYF
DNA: TGTGCCAGCGAACTAGCGGGGGGCTACGAGCAGTACTTC

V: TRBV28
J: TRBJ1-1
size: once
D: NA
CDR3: CASSLNGEAFF
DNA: TGTGCCAGCAGTTTAAATGGGGAGGCTTTCTTT

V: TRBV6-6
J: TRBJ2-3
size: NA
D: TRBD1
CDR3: CASSWTGATDTQYF
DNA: TGTGCCAGCAGTTGGACAGGGGCCACAGATACGCAGTATTTT

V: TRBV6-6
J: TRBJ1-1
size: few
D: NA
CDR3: CAVGASMNTEAFF
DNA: TGTGCCGTCGGGGCTTCCATGAACACTGAAGCTTTCTTT